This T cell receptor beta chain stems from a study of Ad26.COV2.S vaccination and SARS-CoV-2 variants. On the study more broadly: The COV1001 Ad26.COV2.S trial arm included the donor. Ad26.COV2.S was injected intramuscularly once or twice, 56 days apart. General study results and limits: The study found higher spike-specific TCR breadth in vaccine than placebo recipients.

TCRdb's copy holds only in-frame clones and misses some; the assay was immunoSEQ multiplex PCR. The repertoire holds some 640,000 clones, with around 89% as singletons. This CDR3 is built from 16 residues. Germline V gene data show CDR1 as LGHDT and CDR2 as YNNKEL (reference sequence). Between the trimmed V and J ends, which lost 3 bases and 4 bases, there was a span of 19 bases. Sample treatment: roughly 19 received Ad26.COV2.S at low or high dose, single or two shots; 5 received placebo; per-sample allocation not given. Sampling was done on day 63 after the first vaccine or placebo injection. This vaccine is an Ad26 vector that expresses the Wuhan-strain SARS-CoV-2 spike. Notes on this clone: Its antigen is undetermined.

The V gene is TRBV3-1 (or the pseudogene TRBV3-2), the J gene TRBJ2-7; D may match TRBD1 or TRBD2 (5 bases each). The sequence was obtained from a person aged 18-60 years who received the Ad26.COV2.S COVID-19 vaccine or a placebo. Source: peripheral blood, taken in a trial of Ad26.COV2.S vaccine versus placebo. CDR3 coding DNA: TGTGCCAGCAGCCACTTCCAGGGACCACCTCTTTACGAGCAGTACTTC. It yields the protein CASSHFQGPPLYEQYF.